The clone carrying this TCR beta chain was recorded only once. Its antigen is unidentified. The source of the sample is a study of shared clonotypes between healthy human individuals. The study, taken as a whole, reports: Some clonotypes were shared by all four sorted-subset donors, while others were not shared. The non-shared ones had lower generation probabilities than the shared ones. The expectation was that sequencing depth would affect clonotype sharing among donors.

The table came from immunoSEQ multiplex PCR; TCRdb's copy has only in-frame clones and leaves some out. The table records some 900,000 clones, roughly 72% of them present only once. The TCR was taken from a man aged 18 to 30 in good health. The specimen was memory CD4+ T cells sorted from blood. Subset denoted: CD45RA-negative fraction.

Here the CDR3 reads CASSLDGGYGYTF. The CDR3 DNA reads as TGTGCCAGCAGCTTGGATGGGGGCTATGGCTACACCTTC. The chain employs TRBV5-4 and TRBJ1-2; the D gene is possibly TRBD1 (5 bases). V lost 0 bases, J lost 4 bases, and 7 bases lay in between. CDR3 length: 13 amino acids. CDR1 is SGHNT, CDR2 YYREEE, per germline (reference sequence). Using reference TRBV5-4 and TRBJ1-2 for the parts outside the CDR3, the full variable domain is ETGVTQSPTHLIKTRGQQVTLRCSSQSGHNTVSWYQQALGQGPQFIFQYYREEENGRGNFPPRFSGLQFPNYSSELNVNALELDDSALYLCASSLDGGYGYTFGSGTRLTVV.